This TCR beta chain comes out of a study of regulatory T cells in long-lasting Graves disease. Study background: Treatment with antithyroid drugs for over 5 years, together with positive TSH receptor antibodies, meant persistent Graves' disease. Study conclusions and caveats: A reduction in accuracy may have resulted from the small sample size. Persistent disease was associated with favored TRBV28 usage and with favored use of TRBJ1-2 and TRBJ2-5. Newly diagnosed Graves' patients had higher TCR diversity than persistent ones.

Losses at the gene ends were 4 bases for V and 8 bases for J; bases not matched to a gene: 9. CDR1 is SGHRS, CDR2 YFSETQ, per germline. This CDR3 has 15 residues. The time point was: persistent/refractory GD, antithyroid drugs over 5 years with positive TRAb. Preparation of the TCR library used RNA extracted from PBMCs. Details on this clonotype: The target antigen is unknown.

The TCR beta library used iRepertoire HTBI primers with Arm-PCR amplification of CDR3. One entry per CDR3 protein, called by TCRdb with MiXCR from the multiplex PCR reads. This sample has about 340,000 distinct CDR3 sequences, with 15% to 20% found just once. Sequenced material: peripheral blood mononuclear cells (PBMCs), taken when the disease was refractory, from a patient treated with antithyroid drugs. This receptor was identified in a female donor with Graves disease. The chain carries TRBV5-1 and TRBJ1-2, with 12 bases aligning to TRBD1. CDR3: CASSNSGTGGRGYTF. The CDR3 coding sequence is TGCGCCAGCAGCAACTCCGGGACAGGGGGCCGGGGCTACACCTTC. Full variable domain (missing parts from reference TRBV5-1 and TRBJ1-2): KAGVTQTPRYLIKTRGQQVTLSCSPISGHRSVSWYQQTPGQGLQFLFEYFSETQRNKGNFPGRFSGRQFSNSRSEMNVSTLELGDSALYLCASSNSGTGGRGYTFGSGTRLTVV.